These T cell receptor beta chains were read from a single sample in a study of cytomegalovirus exposure and HLA in healthy donors. The protocol was immunoSEQ multiplex PCR, while the TCRdb copy is restricted to in-frame clones and leaves out a portion. The sample carries 120,000 or so clones, about 11% recorded once. Sequenced: PBMCs. These receptors originate from a woman between 18 and 30 years old in good health and CMV-seropositive. The CDR3 runs from the conserved cysteine through the conserved F or W. D genes are given only for firm matches. Only some rows state a clone size, as once, few, many or a class for expanded clones.

V gene	clone size	J gene	D gene	CDR3 DNA	CDR3 protein
TRBV4-1	-	TRBJ2-3	TRBD2	TGCGCCAGCCGGGGCGGGAGTTTAACAGATACGCAGTATTTT	CASRGGSLTDTQYF
TRBV9	-	TRBJ2-3	TRBD2	TGTGCCAGCAGCGAGAATCTACTAGCGGGAGGCAGATATACGCAGTATTTT	CASSENLLAGGRYTQYF
TRBV28	few	TRBJ2-7	-	TGTGCCAGCACCATACGTGGGGGGAACTACGAGCAGTACTTC	CASTIRGGNYEQYF
TRBV7-9	-	TRBJ2-1	-	TGTGCCAGCAGCTTTGTCAGGGATGAGCAGTTCTTC	CASSFVRDEQFF
TRBV19	-	TRBJ2-1	-	TGTGCCAGTAGGGAAGGGGAGGCTTACAATGAGCAGTTCTTC	CASREGEAYNEQFF
TRBV28	-	TRBJ2-7	TRBD2	TGTGCCAGCATTAAGGGGGGCGGGAGGCCTCAAAGCTCCTACGAGCAGTACTTC	CASIKGGGRPQSSYEQYF
TRBV2	-	TRBJ1-1	-	TGTGCCAGCAGTGTCCAGGGATGGAACACTGAAGCTTTCTTT	CASSVQGWNTEAFF
TRBV28	-	TRBJ2-7	TRBD2	TGTGCCAGCAGTTTTTCGGTAGCGGGGACCTACGAGCAGTACTTC	CASSFSVAGTYEQYF
TRBV6-4	many	TRBJ2-3	-	TGTGCCAGCAGTGAAGACGAAAACGCGGGGACAGATACGCAGTATTTT	CASSEDENAGTDTQYF
TRBV2	few	TRBJ1-1	-	TGTGCCAGCAGTGACAACGCAGGGCTCACTGAAGCTTTCTTT	CASSDNAGLTEAFF
TRBV7-7	once	TRBJ2-3	TRBD2	TGTGCTAGCAGTCCAGGTAGCGGGAGATTAACAGATACGCAGTATTTT	CASSPGSGRLTDTQYF
TRBV29-1	-	TRBJ2-2	-	TGCAGCGTTGACGGGAGGAACACCGGGGAGCTGTTTTTT	CSVDGRNTGELFF
TRBV25-1	few	TRBJ2-7	-	TGTGCCAGCAGGGGGACTCCCTCCTACGAGCAGTACTTC	CASRGTPSYEQYF
TRBV2	few	TRBJ2-6	-	TGTGCCAGCAGTGAAACAGCTGGGGCCAACGTCCTGACTTTC	CASSETAGANVLTF
TRBV7-8	-	TRBJ1-5	-	TGTGCCAGCAGCTTATCGAGATATAGCAATCAGCCCCAGCATTTT	CASSLSRYSNQPQHF
TRBV28	few	TRBJ1-2	-	TGTGCCAGCAGTCCACCCGGTGCCTTTCCTAACTATGGCTACACCTTC	CASSPPGAFPNYGYTF
TRBV19	-	TRBJ2-7	TRBD2	TGTGCCAGTAGGGCGACTAGCGGGAATTCTCGGTACTTC	CASRATSGNSRYF
TRBV5-4	few	TRBJ1-1	-	TGTGCCAGCAGTGCGGGGGCCGAAAGGAACACTGAAGCTTTCTTT	CASSAGAERNTEAFF
TRBV27	-	TRBJ1-6	TRBD1	TGTGCCAGCAGTTTAACGACAGGGACCGCTAATTCACCCCTCCACTTT	CASSLTTGTANSPLHF
TRBV27	-	TRBJ1-5	-	TGTGCCAGCAGTTTATCGTACCAACACAATCAGCCCCAGCATTTT	CASSLSYQHNQPQHF
TRBV7-9	-	TRBJ1-4	-	TGTGCCAGCAGCTTGGGTTCTGGCCAGGGTGAAAAACTGTTTTTT	CASSLGSGQGEKLFF
TRBV4-1	few	TRBJ1-4	-	TGCGCCAGCAGCCAAGAGAGAGGTGAAAAACTGTTTTTT	CASSQERGEKLFF
TRBV5-1	-	TRBJ2-7	-	TGCGCCAGCAGCCCTAGTGGGCGGAAGGAGGACTACGAGCAGTACTTC	CASSPSGRKEDYEQYF
TRBV20-1	-	TRBJ1-2	TRBD1	TGCATGGGACAGGATAACTATGGCTACACCTTC	CMGQDNYGYTF
TRBV5-1	few	TRBJ2-7	TRBD1	TGCGCCAGCAGCTGGACCGGGACAGGGGACGAGCAGTACTTC	CASSWTGTGDEQYF
TRBV28	-	TRBJ2-1	-	TGTGCCAGCAGTTTAGGGCGGGGGCCCCGCAATGAGCAGTTCTTC	CASSLGRGPRNEQFF
TRBV2	few	TRBJ2-1	-	TGTGCCAGCACGGGGGATCATGAGCAGTTCTTC	CASTGDHEQFF
TRBV6-1	-	TRBJ2-1	TRBD2	TGTGCCAGCAGTCCGAAGGGACTAGAAATCAATGAGCAGTTCTTC	CASSPKGLEINEQFF
TRBV19	many	TRBJ1-1	-	TGTGCCAGTATGGCCTTGAACACTGAAGCTTTCTTT	CASMALNTEAFF
TRBV7-9	few	TRBJ1-5	-	TGTGCCAGCAGCCGCGAGAGCAATCAGCCCCAGCATTTT	CASSRESNQPQHF
TRBV27	few	TRBJ1-2	-	TGTGCCAGCAGTGCAAAAGGGGATTCCTCCTATGGCTACACCTTC	CASSAKGDSSYGYTF